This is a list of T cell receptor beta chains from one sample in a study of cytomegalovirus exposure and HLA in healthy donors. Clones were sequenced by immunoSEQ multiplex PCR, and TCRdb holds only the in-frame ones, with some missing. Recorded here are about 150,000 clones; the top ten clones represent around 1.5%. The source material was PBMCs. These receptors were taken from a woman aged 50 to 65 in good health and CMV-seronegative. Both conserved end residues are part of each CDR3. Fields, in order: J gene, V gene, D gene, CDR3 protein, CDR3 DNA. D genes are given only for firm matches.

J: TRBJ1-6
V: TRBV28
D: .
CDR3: CASSFMGATNSPLHF
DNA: TGTGCCAGCAGTTTTATGGGAGCCACTAATTCACCCCTCCACTTT

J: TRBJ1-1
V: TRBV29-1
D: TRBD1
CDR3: CSVDLGGNTEAFF
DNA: TGCAGCGTTGATCTAGGGGGCAACACTGAAGCTTTCTTT

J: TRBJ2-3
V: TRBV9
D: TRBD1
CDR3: CASSALGSQGVTDTQYF
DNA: TGTGCCAGCAGCGCCTTGGGTTCACAGGGGGTCACAGATACGCAGTATTTT

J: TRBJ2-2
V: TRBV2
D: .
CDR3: CASSEGHRELFF
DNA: TGTGCCAGCAGTGAAGGGCATAGGGAGCTGTTTTTT

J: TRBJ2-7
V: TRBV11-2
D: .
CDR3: CASSLATAYEQYF
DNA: TGTGCCAGCAGCTTAGCTACGGCCTACGAGCAGTACTTC

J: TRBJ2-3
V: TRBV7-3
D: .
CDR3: CASSLLGHSTDTQYF
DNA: TGTGCCAGCAGCTTACTGGGGCATAGCACAGATACGCAGTATTTT

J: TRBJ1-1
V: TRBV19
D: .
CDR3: CASSIGLGQNTEAFF
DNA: TGTGCCAGTAGTATAGGTCTAGGACAAAACACTGAAGCTTTCTTT

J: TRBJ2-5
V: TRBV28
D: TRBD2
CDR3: CASSLGGVQETQYF
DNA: TGTGCCAGCAGTTTGGGGGGGGTGCAAGAGACCCAGTACTTC

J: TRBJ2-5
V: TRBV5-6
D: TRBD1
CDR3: CASSSGQEEGETQYF
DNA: TGTGCCAGCAGCTCGGGACAGGAGGAAGGGGAGACCCAGTACTTC

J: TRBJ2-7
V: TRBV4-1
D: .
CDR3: CASSQEQGTYEQYF
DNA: TGCGCCAGCAGCCAAGAGCAGGGGACCTACGAGCAGTACTTC

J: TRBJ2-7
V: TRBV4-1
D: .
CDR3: CASSLEEGTSYEQYF
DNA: TGCGCCAGCAGCCTAGAAGAGGGGACATCCTACGAGCAGTACTTC

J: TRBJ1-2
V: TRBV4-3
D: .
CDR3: CASSQGTGFSYGYTF
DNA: TGCGCCAGCAGCCAGGGCACAGGGTTTAGTTATGGCTACACCTTC

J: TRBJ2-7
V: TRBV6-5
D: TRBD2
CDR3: CATKRGGPLYEQYF
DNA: TGTGCCACCAAGCGGGGGGGCCCCCTCTACGAGCAGTACTTC

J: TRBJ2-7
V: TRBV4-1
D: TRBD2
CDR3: CASSQGLAGAYEQYF
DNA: TGCGCCAGCAGCCAGGGACTAGCGGGAGCCTACGAGCAGTACTTC

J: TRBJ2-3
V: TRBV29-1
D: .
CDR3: CSVDEGGKTQYF
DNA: TGCAGCGTTGATGAGGGAGGAAAAACGCAGTATTTT

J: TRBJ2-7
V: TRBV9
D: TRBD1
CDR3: CASSVETGPAGEQYF
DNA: TGTGCCAGCAGCGTAGAGACAGGGCCTGCGGGCGAGCAGTACTTC

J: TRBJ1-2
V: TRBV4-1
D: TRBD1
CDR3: CASSLGGVYGYTF
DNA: TGCGCCAGCAGCCTAGGGGGCGTGTATGGCTACACCTTC

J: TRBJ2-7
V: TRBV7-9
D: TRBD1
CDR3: CASSLSRDRVAHEQYF
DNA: TGTGCCAGCAGCTTGAGCCGGGACAGGGTCGCCCACGAGCAGTACTTC

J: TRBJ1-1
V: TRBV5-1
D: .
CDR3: CASSQSGEVEAFF
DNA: TGCGCCAGCAGTCAAAGCGGGGAAGTTGAAGCTTTCTTT

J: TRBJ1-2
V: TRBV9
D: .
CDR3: CASSVGSTAQIPYGYTF
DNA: TGTGCCAGCAGCGTAGGCTCGACAGCCCAGATACCCTATGGCTACACCTTC

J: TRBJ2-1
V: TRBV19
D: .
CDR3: CASSGSEQFF
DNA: TGTGCCAGTAGTGGCTCCGAGCAGTTCTTC

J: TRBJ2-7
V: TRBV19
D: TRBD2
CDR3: CASSIAIAGDYEQYF
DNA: TGTGCCAGTAGTATAGCGATAGCGGGGGACTACGAGCAGTACTTC

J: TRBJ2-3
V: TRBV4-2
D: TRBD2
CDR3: CASSQDLLAGSTDTQYF
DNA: TGTGCCAGCAGCCAAGATCTGCTAGCGGGGAGCACAGATACGCAGTATTTT

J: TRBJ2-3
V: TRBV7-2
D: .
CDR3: CASSLVGLSTDTQYF
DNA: TGTGCCAGCAGCTTAGTAGGACTTAGCACAGATACGCAGTATTTT

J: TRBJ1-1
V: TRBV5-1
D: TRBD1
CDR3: CASSSDRGRVSTEAFF
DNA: TGCGCCAGCAGCAGTGACAGGGGTAGGGTCAGCACTGAAGCTTTCTTT

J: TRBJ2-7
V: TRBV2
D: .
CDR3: CASSPTGMGSYEQYF
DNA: TGTGCCAGCAGTCCTACAGGGATGGGATCCTACGAGCAGTACTTC

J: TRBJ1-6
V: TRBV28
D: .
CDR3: CASSSLQADSPLHF
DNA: TGTGCCAGCAGTTCCCTACAGGCGGATTCACCCCTCCACTTT

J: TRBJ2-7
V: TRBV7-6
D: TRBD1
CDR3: CASSLGSGQALSYEQYF
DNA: TGTGCCAGCAGCTTAGGTTCGGGACAGGCTCTCTCCTACGAGCAGTACTTC

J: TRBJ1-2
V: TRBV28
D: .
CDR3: CAITVQSNYGYTF
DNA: TGTGCCATCACCGTCCAGTCCAACTATGGCTACACCTTC

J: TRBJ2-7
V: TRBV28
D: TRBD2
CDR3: CASSPSGRWYEQYF
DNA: TGTGCCAGCAGTCCTAGCGGGAGGTGGTACGAGCAGTACTTC

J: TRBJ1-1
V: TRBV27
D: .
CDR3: CASSYDGGGTEAFF
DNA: TGTGCCAGCAGCTACGACGGGGGGGGTACTGAAGCTTTCTTT

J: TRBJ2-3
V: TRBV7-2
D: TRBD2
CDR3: CASSWGLAGDTDTQYF
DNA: TGTGCCAGCAGCTGGGGACTAGCGGGAGACACAGATACGCAGTATTTT

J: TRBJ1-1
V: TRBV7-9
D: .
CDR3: CASSSPGTEAFF
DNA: TGTGCCAGCAGCTCTCCCGGCACTGAAGCTTTCTTT

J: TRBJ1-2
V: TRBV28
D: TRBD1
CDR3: CASSPGQGYYGYTF
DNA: TGTGCCAGCAGTCCTGGACAGGGCTACTATGGCTACACCTTC

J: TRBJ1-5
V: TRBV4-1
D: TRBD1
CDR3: CASSQGQGARSNQPQHF
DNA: TGCGCCAGCAGCCAAGGACAGGGGGCGCGGAGCAATCAGCCCCAGCATTTT

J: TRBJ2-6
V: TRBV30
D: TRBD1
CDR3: CAWSLIRTGPLLSGANVLTF
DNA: TGTGCCTGGAGCTTAATCCGGACAGGCCCCCTATTATCTGGGGCCAACGTCCTGACTTTC

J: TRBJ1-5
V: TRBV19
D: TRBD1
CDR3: CASSGTDFYSNQPQHF
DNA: TGTGCCAGTAGCGGGACAGACTTTTATAGCAATCAGCCCCAGCATTTT

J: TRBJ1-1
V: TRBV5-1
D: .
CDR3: CASSFNLLNTEAFF
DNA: TGCGCCAGCAGCTTCAACCTATTGAACACTGAAGCTTTCTTT

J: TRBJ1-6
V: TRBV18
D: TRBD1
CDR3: CASSPGQGNSPLHF
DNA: TGTGCCAGCTCACCGGGACAGGGGAATTCACCCCTCCACTTT

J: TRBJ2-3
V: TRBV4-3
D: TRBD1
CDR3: CASSQDAQGADTQYF
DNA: TGCGCCAGCAGCCAAGATGCCCAGGGGGCAGATACGCAGTATTTT

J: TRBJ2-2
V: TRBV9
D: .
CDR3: CASSASRLTTNTGELFF
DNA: TGTGCCAGCAGCGCATCGCGACTCACAACGAACACCGGGGAGCTGTTTTTT

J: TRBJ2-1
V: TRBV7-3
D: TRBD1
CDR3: CASRRQGYNEQFF
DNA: TGTGCCAGCAGACGACAGGGGTACAATGAGCAGTTCTTC

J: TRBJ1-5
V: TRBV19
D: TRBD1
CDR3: CASNTGTDNQPQHF
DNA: TGTGCCAGTAACACCGGGACAGACAATCAGCCCCAGCATTTT

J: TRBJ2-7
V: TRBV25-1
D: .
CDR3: CASSEYGEREQYF
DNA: TGTGCCAGCAGTGAATACGGGGAACGCGAGCAGTACTTC

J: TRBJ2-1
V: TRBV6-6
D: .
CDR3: CASSYSREEQFF
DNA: TGTGCCAGCAGTTACTCGAGGGAAGAGCAGTTCTTC

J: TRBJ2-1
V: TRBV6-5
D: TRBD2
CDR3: CASRASGAPNEQFF
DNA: TGTGCCAGCAGAGCGAGCGGGGCGCCAAATGAGCAGTTCTTC

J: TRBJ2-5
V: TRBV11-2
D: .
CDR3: CASSLSGVTQYF
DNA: TGTGCCAGCAGCTTATCGGGAGTGACCCAGTACTTC

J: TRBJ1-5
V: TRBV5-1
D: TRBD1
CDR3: CASSWTGLSNQPQHF
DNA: TGCGCCAGCAGCTGGACAGGGCTTAGCAATCAGCCCCAGCATTTT

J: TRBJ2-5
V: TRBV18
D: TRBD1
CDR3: CASSPTGDQETQYF
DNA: TGTGCCAGCTCACCAACAGGGGATCAAGAGACCCAGTACTTC

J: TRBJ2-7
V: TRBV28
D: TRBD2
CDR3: CASRVGRVYEQYF
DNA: TGTGCCAGCAGGGTAGGGAGGGTATACGAGCAGTACTTC

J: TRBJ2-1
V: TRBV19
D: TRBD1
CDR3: CASSSTGVGEFF
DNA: TGTGCCAGTAGTAGCACAGGGGTTGGAGAGTTCTTC

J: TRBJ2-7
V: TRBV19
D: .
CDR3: CASSMSAQAYEQYF
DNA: TGTGCCAGTAGTATGAGTGCGCAGGCCTACGAGCAGTACTTC

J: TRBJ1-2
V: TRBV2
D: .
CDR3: CASSPGGLGGYTF
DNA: TGTGCCAGCAGCCCGGGGGGGCTGGGAGGCTACACCTTC